The 26 T cell receptor beta chains reported below all come from one sample, sequenced in a study of cytomegalovirus exposure and HLA in healthy donors. Use of 60 Vbeta and 13 Jbeta primers characterized the PCR. This table comes from immunoSEQ multiplex PCR, and its TCRdb copy is limited to in-frame clones, with some not included. The sample contains over 150,000 clones, roughly four fifths of which appear only once. The sample consisted of PBMCs. All receptors derive from a girl aged 5 to 17 in good health and CMV-seropositive.

The rearrangement joins TRBV6-5 to TRBJ1-2; D might be TRBD1 (6 bases). Trimming took 0 bases from V and 6 from J, leaving 14 bases between them. There are 15 residues in the CDR3. Germline V gives CDR1 MNHEY, CDR2 SVGAGI. This CDR3 is CASSYSQGQIDGYTF. The CDR3 bases are TGTGCCAGCAGTTACTCTCAGGGGCAGATTGATGGCTACACCTTC.

This chain's CDR3 is CASSSGATYGYTF. The CDR3 DNA reads TGTGCCAGCAGTTCCGGAGCCACTTATGGCTACACCTTC. The chain is built from TRBV28 and TRBJ1-2, with D hard to call. CDR3 length equals 13 residues. Germline values: CDR1 MDHEN, CDR2 SYDVKM. Trimming left V 4 bases short and J 5 bases short, with 11 bases between.

CDR3 coding DNA: TGTGCCAGCACGACACAGGGGGGGAACACTGAAGCTTTCTTT. Its protein product is CASTTQGGNTEAFF. V and J are TRBV27 and TRBJ1-1; 8 positions agree with TRBD1. Per the germline V gene, CDR1 is MNHEY and CDR2 is SMNVEV (reference sequence). J gave up 1 base and V 7 bases, and 5 bases lay outside the gene matches. This CDR3 contains 14 residues.

The chain uses TRBV28 and TRBJ2-2, with 7 bases lining up with TRBD2. This CDR3 region has 16 residues. J gave up 0 bases and V 2 bases, and 3 bases lay outside the gene matches. Germline lookup yields CDR1 MDHEN and CDR2 SYDVKM. DNA of the CDR3: TGTGCCAGCAGTTTAGGGGGAGGGTCGAACACCGGGGAGCTGTTTTTT. It encodes CASSLGGGSNTGELFF. The full variable domain, with the rest looked up from reference TRBV28 and TRBJ2-2, is DVKVTQSSRYLVKRTGEKVFLECVQDMDHENMFWYRQDPGLGLRLIYFSYDVKMKEKGDIPEGYSVSREKKERFSLILESASTNQTSMYLCASSLGGGSNTGELFFGEGSRLTVL.

The gene calls are TRBV6-1 and TRBJ1-5, with 7 nucleotides matching TRBD1. Germline V lookup: CDR1 MNHNS, CDR2 SASEGT. The CDR3 covers 15 residues. With V trimmed by 10 bases and J by 1 base, 10 bases remained unmatched. This chain's CDR3 is CATREGQQSNQPQHF. CDR3 sequence (DNA): TGTGCCACCAGGGAGGGACAGCAGAGCAATCAGCCCCAGCATTTT.

V is TRBV7-6 and J is TRBJ1-3; tentatively, D is TRBD1 (6 bases). V lost 5 bases to trimming and J lost 5 bases, with 13 bases between them. The length of the CDR3 is 14 residues. Germline assignment: CDR1 SGHVS and CDR2 FNYEAQ. Here the CDR3 reads CASSGYRDRNTIYF. DNA for the CDR3: TGTGCCAGCAGCGGGTACAGGGATAGAAACACCATATATTTT.

This clone was found once. The rearrangement links TRBV7-3 to TRBJ2-7, with 7 positions matching TRBD1. This CDR3 is built from 16 residues. Germline-derived CDR1 and CDR2 are SGHTA and FQGTGA. V lost 3 bases and J lost 1; bases outside the gene matches: 9. CDR3 loop: CASSFSGTEVSYEQYF. DNA for the CDR3: TGTGCCAGCAGCTTTTCCGGGACAGAGGTTTCCTACGAGCAGTACTTC.

This clone was counted only a few times. The rearrangement joins TRBV6-5 to TRBJ1-5; possible D gene TRBD1, 6 bases. CDR3 length: 12 amino acids. Germline V gene lookup returns CDR1 MNHEY and CDR2 SVGAGI. V was shortened by 5 bases and J by 4 bases, with 6 bases between the two germline ends. The CDR3 reads CASSTGNQPQHF. Here the CDR3 DNA reads TGTGCCAGCAGTACAGGGAATCAGCCCCAGCATTTT.

The chain is built from TRBV27 and TRBJ1-3, with 8 nucleotides matching TRBD1. The V and J ends lost 5 bases and 4 bases, in that order; junction bases with no gene match: 4. In germline, CDR1 is MNHEY, CDR2 SMNVEV (reference sequence). CDR3 length equals 14 residues. The CDR3 bases are TGTGCCAGCAGTCCCGACAGGGGCGGAAACACCATATATTTT. Translation: CASSPDRGGNTIYF.

This clone turned up a few times. This rearrangement joins TRBV5-1 to TRBJ2-1, with TRBD2 identical over 8 bases. Germline CDR1 is SGHRS and CDR2 is YFSETQ. The junction had 9 bases not matched to a gene; V was cut back by 0 bases and J by 7 bases. The CDR3 has 16 amino acids. As DNA, the CDR3 is TGCGCCAGCAGCTTGGCGGTCGGCGGGGGGACTAATGAGCAGTTCTTC. Its translation is CASSLAVGGGTNEQFF.

The rearrangement joins TRBV9 to TRBJ2-3; the D gene is possibly TRBD1 (5 bases). V lost 2 bases and J 4 bases, leaving 8 bases between the germline ends. The germline V gene encodes CDR1 SGDLS and CDR2 YYNGEE. The CDR3 totals 13 residues. CDR3 sequence reads: CASSVRVADTQYF. DNA of the CDR3: TGTGCCAGCAGCGTCAGGGTCGCAGATACGCAGTATTTT.

The chain's CDR3 is CASSTDRANQPQHF. The CDR3 nucleotides read TGTGCCAGTAGTACGGACAGGGCCAATCAGCCCCAGCATTTT. V is TRBV19 and J is TRBJ1-5; 8 nucleotides align to TRBD1. The CDR3 length is 14 residues. In germline, CDR1 is LNHDA, CDR2 SQIVND (reference sequence). Trimming cost V 4 bases and J 3 bases; bases outside gene matches: 2.

With regard to this clone: One end of the junction does not line up with germline, which may come from a read error. The chain uses TRBV7-7 and TRBJ1-1; 9 positions agree with TRBD1. The CDR3 runs 17 residues. Germline CDR1 SSHAT, CDR2 FNYEAQ (reference sequence). Here the CDR3 DNA reads TGTGCTAGCAGCGACAGGGGGGGTCGGGGCGGCGACACTGAAGCTTTCTTT. It translates to CASSDRGGRGGDTEAFF. The whole variable domain, remainder taken from reference TRBV7-7 and TRBJ1-1, is GAGVSQSPRYKVTKRGQDVTLRCDPISSHATLYWYQQALGQGPEFLTYFNYEAQPDKSGLPSDRFSAERPEGSISTLTIQRTEQRDSAMYRCASSDRGGRGGDTEAFFGQGTRLTVV.

The V gene is TRBV14, the J gene TRBJ2-7, with TRBD1 identical over 10 bases. This CDR3 region has 16 residues. CDR1 and CDR2 from the germline V gene are SGHDN and FVKESK. The trim removed 4 bases at V and 6 bases at J, leaving 12 bases unmatched. CDR3 loop: CASSLLRETGGCEQYF. The CDR3, as DNA: TGTGCCAGCAGCCTCCTGCGGGAGACAGGGGGCTGCGAGCAGTACTTC.

A remark on this clone: Compared with germline, one end of the junction differs, possibly owing to a read error. The rearrangement joins TRBV7-9 to TRBJ1-5; D may be TRBD1 (5 bases). The CDR3 has 18 amino acids. CDR1 is SEHNR, CDR2 FQNEAQ, per germline (reference sequence). The CDR3 loop is CSSSSQGFGAREFQPQHF. CDR3 coding DNA: TGTTCCAGCAGCTCCCAGGGCTTTGGGGCCAGGGAATTTCAGCCCCAGCATTTT.

In regard to this clone: The junction does not match germline at one end; this may be a read error. The chain has TRBV7-7 and TRBJ2-7; 10 bases agree with TRBD1. The CDR3 spans 15 residues. Per the germline V gene, CDR1 is SSHAT and CDR2 is FNYEAQ (reference sequence). CDR3: CASSLGTGVVYEQYF. CDR3 nucleotide sequence: TGTGCTAGCAGCTTGGGGACAGGGGTAGTATACGAGCAGTACTTC.

The J gene is TRBJ1-2, the V gene TRBV27; 11 bases are a match to TRBD1. The germline CDR1 and CDR2 sequences are MNHEY and SMNVEV (reference sequence). The CDR3 consists of 17 residues. Trimming removed 1 base from V and 0 bases from J; junction bases left unmatched: 4. The CDR3 here is CASSLWTGGSANYGYTF. The CDR3 DNA sequence: TGTGCCAGCAGTTTATGGACAGGGGGCTCAGCTAACTATGGCTACACCTTC.

The V and J genes are TRBV5-1 and TRBJ1-1; 7 positions agree with TRBD1. This CDR3 has 14 amino acids. Germline values: CDR1 SGHRS, CDR2 YFSETQ. V lost 4 bases to trimming and J lost 10 bases; unmatched junction nucleotides: 13. The CDR3 DNA follows: TGCGCCAGCAGCGTTACGACAGGGCGAGTATTAGCTTTCTTT. It encodes CASSVTTGRVLAFF.

This chain connects TRBV11-2 to TRBJ1-1; 9 bases are shared with TRBD1. CDR1 is SGHAT, CDR2 FQNNGV, per germline. The V and J ends lost 6 bases and 5 bases, in that order; junction bases with no gene match: 10. The CDR3 spans 15 residues. The CDR3 DNA sequence: TGTGCCAGCAGTGTTATACAGGGGGCGAGGACTGAAGCTTTCTTT. As protein: CASSVIQGARTEAFF.

V and J are TRBV5-1 and TRBJ1-1; no reliable D call. The V end was cut by 0 bases, the J end by 8 bases, with 14 bases between. This CDR3 is built from 14 residues. Germline V gene lookup returns CDR1 SGHRS and CDR2 YFSETQ. The DNA of the CDR3 is TGCGCCAGCAGCTTGGCCAGCGTAAAAGTGGAAGCTTTCTTT. It is translated as CASSLASVKVEAFF.

The sample holds one count of this clone. This chain joins TRBV6-6 and TRBJ1-1; weak D call: TRBD1 (6 bases). The CDR3 extends over 15 amino acids. Germline assignment: CDR1 MNHNY and CDR2 SVGAGI (reference sequence). V was pared by 4 bases and J by 1 base, with 13 bases between. This CDR3 reads CASSFGQNRNTEAFF. For the CDR3, the DNA is TGTGCCAGCAGTTTTGGACAGAACAGGAACACTGAAGCTTTCTTT.

As to this clone: This sample includes further DNA sequences coding for the same CDR3. The chain links TRBV5-1 to TRBJ2-3; a possible D gene is TRBD2 (5 bases). CDR1 and CDR2 (germline): SGHRS, YFSETQ. Trimming cost V 2 bases and J 5 bases, with 9 bases left between them. CDR3 size: 13 residues. The CDR3, as DNA: TGCGCCAGCAGCTTCCCTCGGGGAGATACGCAGTATTTT. The encoded protein is CASSFPRGDTQYF.

The table lists this clone with a few counts. This sequence joins TRBV19 and TRBJ2-7; TRBD1 matches at 7 bases. In germline, CDR1 is LNHDA, CDR2 SQIVND (reference sequence). Losses at the gene ends were 6 bases for V and 2 bases for J; bases not matched to a gene: 7. This CDR3 is 14 amino acids long. In DNA, the CDR3 is TGTGCCAGTAGACAACAGGGGAATCCCTACGAGCAGTACTTC. Its translation: CASRQQGNPYEQYF. Full variable domain (rest looked up from reference TRBV19 and TRBJ2-7): DGGITQSPKYLFRKEGQNVTLSCEQNLNHDAMYWYRQDPGQGLRLIYYSQIVNDFQKGDIAEGYSVSREKKESFPLTVTSAQKNPTAFYLCASRQQGNPYEQYFGPGTRLTVT.

By proportion, this clone is medium-sized. This sequence joins TRBV6-1 and TRBJ1-5, with TRBD1 matching over 7 bases. Germline loops: CDR1 MNHNS, CDR2 SASEGT. The CDR3 is 15 residues long. Losses at the gene ends were 4 bases for V and 7 bases for J; bases not matched to a gene: 10. CDR3 DNA: TGTGCCAGCAGTGGGTCTACAGGGGAAGGGCAGCCCCAGCATTTT. This sequence encodes CASSGSTGEGQPQHF.

The V and J genes are TRBV9 and TRBJ2-7, with 8 bases aligning to TRBD2. V lost 4 bases to trimming and J lost 2 bases; unmatched junction nucleotides: 8. The length of the CDR3 is 15 residues. Per the germline V gene, CDR1 is SGDLS and CDR2 is YYNGEE. This CDR3 is CASSPLELAAYEQYF. DNA for the CDR3: TGTGCCAGCAGCCCACTAGAACTAGCGGCCTACGAGCAGTACTTC.

The rearrangement joins TRBV19 to TRBJ1-2; D might be TRBD1 (5 bases). V was shortened by 4 bases and J by 2 bases, with 8 bases between the two germline ends. The CDR3 length is 13 residues. CDR1 is LNHDA, CDR2 SQIVND, per germline (reference sequence). The DNA for the CDR3 is TGTGCCAGTAGTACAGGGAAGAACTATGGCTACACCTTC. Protein sequence: CASSTGKNYGYTF.